A single sample gave rise to the 22 T cell receptor beta chains below, sequenced in a study of technical replicates of blood from a handful of donors. Method: immunoSEQ multiplex PCR; TCRdb's copy keeps in-frame clones and lacks some. The sample consists of 55,000 to 75,000 clones, 90% to 95% of them appearing once. Source material: PBMCs. Source of these receptors: a human donor in good health. Some clones in this sample may be carry-over from other donors' samples.

The chain joins TRBV5-4 to TRBJ2-4, with 8 positions matching TRBD1. The CDR3 runs 18 residues. Per germline, CDR1 SGHNT and CDR2 YYREEE (reference sequence). Losses at the gene ends were 0 bases for V and 2 bases for J; bases not matched to a gene: 10. Written as DNA, the CDR3 is TGTGCCAGCAGCTTGGATCCAGGGGGCTCGATATCCAAAAACATTCAGTACTTC. Its protein is CASSLDPGGSISKNIQYF.

This clone was seen only once. The V call is TRBV6-6, the J call TRBJ1-1; D unresolved. The CDR3 extends over 13 amino acids. Deletions cut 6 bases from V and 0 bases from J, with 8 bases between. Germline V CDR1 and CDR2: MNHNY, SVGAGI (reference sequence). CDR3 sequence reads: CASRQLMNTEAFF. The CDR3 DNA is TGTGCCAGCAGACAGTTAATGAACACTGAAGCTTTCTTT.

This clone has a single count. The identical CDR3 is also encoded by other nucleotide sequences in the sample. The chain carries TRBV4-3 and TRBJ1-2, with 11 bases lining up with TRBD1. The CDR3 is 16 amino acids. The V and J ends lost 0 bases and 4 bases, in that order; junction bases with no gene match: 4. CDR1 LGHNA and CDR2 YSLEER come from the germline V gene. In DNA, the CDR3 is TGCGCCAGCAGCCAAGATCGGACAGGGGGCGCCTATGGCTACACCTTC. Protein sequence: CASSQDRTGGAYGYTF.

This chain uses TRBV7-3 with TRBJ2-3; TRBD2 is a possible D gene (5 bases). V dropped 1 base and J dropped 2 bases, with 7 bases sitting between them. Germline CDR1 SGHTA, CDR2 FQGTGA. This CDR3 spans 14 amino acids. In nucleotides, the CDR3 is TGTGCCAGCAGCTTAAGAGGGTCCACAGATACGCAGTATTTT. Amino acid sequence: CASSLRGSTDTQYF.

The chain links TRBV6-1 to TRBJ2-7; possibly TRBD1 for D (6 bases). The length of the CDR3 is 15 residues. V was pared by 2 bases and J by 3 bases, with 14 bases between. The V gene's germline CDR1 is MNHNS and CDR2 SASEGT. Here the CDR3 reads CASSELSGVSYEQYF. DNA for the CDR3: TGTGCCAGCAGTGAATTGTCAGGGGTTAGCTACGAGCAGTACTTC.

This chain links TRBV27 with TRBJ2-7; D is possibly TRBD2 (6 bases). The germline V gene encodes CDR1 MNHEY and CDR2 SMNVEV (reference sequence). V gave up 5 bases and J gave up 2 bases, with 13 bases separating them. The CDR3 is 14 amino acids. CDR3 nucleotide sequence: TGTGCCAGCAGTCCGGGACTCGCCCCCTACGAGCAGTACTTC. This sequence encodes CASSPGLAPYEQYF.

This chain connects TRBV10-3 to TRBJ2-1; D possibly corresponds to TRBD1 (5 bases). CDR3 length: 14 residues. Per the germline V gene, CDR1 is ENHRY and CDR2 is SYGVKD. The V gene lost 5 bases and the J gene lost 1 base, with 9 bases spanning the gap. CDR3 loop: CAISQGISYNEQFF. The DNA for the CDR3 is TGTGCCATCAGTCAGGGTATATCCTACAATGAGCAGTTCTTC.

V usage is TRBV5-5 and J usage is TRBJ1-1, with no clear D. The CDR3 is 13 amino acids. The germline V gene has CDR1 SGHKS and CDR2 YYEKEE (reference sequence). Trimming cost V 3 bases and J 2 bases, with 8 bases left between them. CDR3 sequence (DNA): TGTGCCAGCAGCTCGTCGGTTAACACTGAAGCTTTCTTT. It is translated as CASSSSVNTEAFF.

The chain is built from TRBV5-1 and TRBJ1-4, with D possibly being TRBD1 (6 bases). CDR3 size: 14 residues. CDR1 is SGHRS, CDR2 YFSETQ, per germline. V was pared by 4 bases and J by 11 bases, with 18 bases between. Here the CDR3 reads CASSDGTFGGKLFF. CDR3 sequence (DNA): TGCGCCAGCAGCGATGGGACATTTGGCGGGAAACTGTTTTTT. Supplemented by reference TRBV5-1 and TRBJ1-4, the full variable domain reads KAGVTQTPRYLIKTRGQQVTLSCSPISGHRSVSWYQQTPGQGLQFLFEYFSETQRNKGNFPGRFSGRQFSNSRSEMNVSTLELGDSALYLCASSDGTFGGKLFFGSGTQLSVL.

The V and J genes are TRBV7-3 and TRBJ2-1; D may be TRBD2 (6 bases). The CDR3 runs 15 residues. Germline V gene sequence: CDR1 SGHTA, CDR2 FQGTGA. V lost 5 bases, J lost 3 bases, and 14 bases lay in between. The CDR3 DNA sequence: TGTGCCAGCAGCCCCCGGTTGGGGGGCTACAATGAGCAGTTCTTC. This sequence encodes CASSPRLGGYNEQFF.

The chain has TRBV5-4 and TRBJ2-7; a weak D match, TRBD2 (5 bases). Trimming removed 0 bases from V and 0 bases from J, with 7 bases in between. CDR1 is SGHNT, CDR2 YYREEE, per germline (reference sequence). This CDR3 is 14 amino acids long. The CDR3 sequence: CASSLAGNSYEQYF. CDR3 bases: TGTGCCAGCAGCTTGGCCGGGAACTCCTACGAGCAGTACTTC.

This clone was picked up a small number of times. The rearrangement joins TRBV10-1 to TRBJ2-5; 11 nucleotides match TRBD1. Germline V gene sequence: CDR1 WNHNN, CDR2 SYGVQD (reference sequence). V dropped 7 bases and J dropped 2; count of bases not matched to a gene: 9. CDR3 length equals 16 residues. This chain's CDR3 is CASIPSRDRGQETQYF. CDR3 bases: TGCGCCAGCATCCCCTCTCGGGACAGGGGGCAAGAGACCCAGTACTTC.

This chain links TRBV4-1 with TRBJ2-7, with 9 bases aligning to TRBD1. CDR3 length equals 15 residues. Germline trimming cut 5 bases from V and 5 bases from J; bases unmatched to any gene: 10. The germline CDR1 and CDR2 sequences are MGHRA and YSYEKL. CDR3 sequence reads: CASSTNRGRINEQYF. CDR3 in DNA: TGCGCCAGCAGCACGAACAGGGGGCGCATCAACGAGCAGTACTTC.

This clone appeared once. The chain couples TRBV29-1 to TRBJ2-3, with 8 positions matching TRBD2. From germline, CDR1 is SQVTM and CDR2 ANQGSEA. The CDR3 has 14 residues. Unmatched junction bases numbered 8, after V lost 6 bases and J lost 3 bases. The CDR3 here is CSVRGERGTDTQYF. In nucleotides, the CDR3 is TGCAGCGTCCGAGGGGAGCGGGGGACAGATACGCAGTATTTT.

The CDR3 DNA reads TGCAGCGTTGCGGCGGGGAATACTGAAGCTTTCTTT. Residues: CSVAAGNTEAFF. The chain is built from TRBV29-1 and TRBJ1-1; D is unclear. V lost 4 bases, J lost 5 bases, and 11 bases lay in between. From germline, CDR1 is SQVTM and CDR2 ANQGSEA. CDR3 size: 12 residues.

This clone came up once. The rearrangement joins TRBV5-1 to TRBJ2-3, with TRBD2 matching 9 bases. Germline loops: CDR1 SGHRS, CDR2 YFSETQ. The CDR3 extends over 16 amino acids. V shed 4 bases, J shed 2 bases, and the junction held 8 bases outside the gene matches. CDR3 DNA: TGCGCCAGCAGCCCCCCTAGCGGGGAAAACACAGATACGCAGTATTTT. Amino acid sequence: CASSPPSGENTDTQYF.

The V and J genes are TRBV27 and TRBJ2-3, with a possible D match to TRBD1 (6 bases). CDR1 and CDR2 from the germline V gene are MNHEY and SMNVEV (reference sequence). The length of the CDR3 is 13 residues. Between the trimmed V and J ends, which lost 7 bases and 2 bases, there was a span of 10 bases. This CDR3 is CASTRDTTDTQYF. The CDR3 nucleotides are TGTGCCAGCACCCGGGACACCACAGATACGCAGTATTTT.

The chain is built from TRBV29-1 and TRBJ2-7; TRBD1 is a possible D gene (6 bases). In germline, CDR1 is SQVTM, CDR2 ANQGSEA. CDR3 length: 12 residues. The V end lost 5 bases, the J end lost 0 bases, and 8 bases lay between the germline ends. The CDR3: CSVQGSSYEQYF. CDR3 in DNA: TGCAGCGTTCAGGGGAGCTCCTACGAGCAGTACTTC.

The V call is TRBV5-1, the J call TRBJ1-3; a possible D gene is TRBD1 (6 bases). Per germline, CDR1 SGHRS and CDR2 YFSETQ. The CDR3 covers 17 residues. Trimming took 4 bases from V and 4 from J, leaving 21 bases between them. The CDR3, as DNA: TGCGCCAGCAGCACCGCAACCGGACAGTCGCGGGGAAACACCATATATTTT. Amino acids: CASSTATGQSRGNTIYF.

The chain has TRBV6-6 and TRBJ2-3; 12 nucleotides agree with TRBD2. Trimming removed 5 bases from V and 6 bases from J; junction bases left unmatched: 6. The CDR3 extends over 15 amino acids. Germline CDR1 reads MNHNY; CDR2 reads SVGAGI (reference sequence). The CDR3 nucleotides are TGTGCCAGCAGTCCACTAGCGGGAGGTCCGGATACGCAGTATTTT. It codes for CASSPLAGGPDTQYF.

This clone was seen a few times. V is TRBV19 and J is TRBJ1-1; 7 bases are a match to TRBD1. CDR1 is LNHDA and CDR2 is SQIVND in the germline V gene (reference sequence). The CDR3 is 13 amino acids. Losses at the gene ends were 9 bases for V and 0 bases for J; bases not matched to a gene: 4. CDR3 DNA: TGTGCCAGCATGGGACAGTTGAACACTGAAGCTTTCTTT. Its protein is CASMGQLNTEAFF.

This chain connects TRBV4-3 to TRBJ2-7; TRBD2 matches at 7 bases. The germline gives CDR1 LGHNA, CDR2 YSLEER. The CDR3 spans 16 residues. With 4 bases clipped from V and 0 bases from J, the junction kept 9 bases outside the gene matches. The CDR3 spells CASSPGRGRNSYEQYF. As DNA, the CDR3 is TGCGCCAGCAGCCCCGGGCGGGGGAGGAACTCCTACGAGCAGTACTTC.